The rows below give T cell receptor beta chains drawn from one sample of a study of identical twins. MiXCR, run by TCRdb on the 5' RACE reads, gives a single entry per CDR3 protein. The table has 690,000 or so distinct CDR3 sequences, 6.1% seen once; the top ten hold roughly 1.6%. Sequenced material: naive T cells sorted from blood. The receptors come from a man aged 18 to 30 in good health. The CDR3 runs from the conserved cysteine through the conserved F or W.

V gene: TRBV4-1; J gene: TRBJ2-1; CDR3 length: 17; CDR3 protein: CASSQGSQGAFRNEQFF
V gene: TRBV4-2; J gene: TRBJ2-5; CDR3 length: 18; CDR3 protein: CASSPSGLAGVVQETQYF
V gene: TRBV5-5; J gene: TRBJ2-7; CDR3 length: 14; CDR3 protein: CASSYTDRVREQYF
V gene: TRBV9; J gene: TRBJ2-7; CDR3 length: 15; CDR3 protein: CASSVASGDSYEQYF
V gene: TRBV20-1; J gene: TRBJ2-1; CDR3 length: 13; CDR3 protein: CSASGPGYNEQFF
V gene: TRBV7-9; J gene: TRBJ2-1; CDR3 length: 12; CDR3 protein: CAGQQGFHEQFF
V gene: TRBV30; J gene: TRBJ2-7; CDR3 length: 12; CDR3 protein: CAWGPGGYEQYF
V gene: TRBV6-5; J gene: TRBJ2-2; CDR3 length: 13; CDR3 protein: CASSYSDGGELFF
V gene: TRBV7-9; J gene: TRBJ2-7; CDR3 length: 16; CDR3 protein: CASSSDRLPGAYEQYF
V gene: TRBV14; J gene: TRBJ2-6; CDR3 length: 16; CDR3 protein: CASSPGPGSGANVLTF
V gene: TRBV11-1; J gene: TRBJ2-2; CDR3 length: 12; CDR3 protein: CASSSTTGELFF
V gene: TRBV5-1; J gene: TRBJ2-7; CDR3 length: 15; CDR3 protein: CASSGTGPTPYEQYF
V gene: TRBV28; J gene: TRBJ2-1; CDR3 length: 15; CDR3 protein: CASSLSGRVRDEQFF
V gene: TRBV7-2; J gene: TRBJ2-3; CDR3 length: 14; CDR3 protein: CASSSGLSPGTQYF
V gene: TRBV9; J gene: TRBJ1-4; CDR3 length: 19; CDR3 protein: CASSAESGQPTTTNEKLFF
V gene: TRBV7-2; J gene: TRBJ2-7; CDR3 length: 15; CDR3 protein: CASSLAVGQGTTQYF
V gene: TRBV29-1; J gene: TRBJ1-1; CDR3 length: 14; CDR3 protein: CSVLRAGTGADAFF
V gene: TRBV27; J gene: TRBJ2-1; CDR3 length: 17; CDR3 protein: CASSPSTPGLAGDEQFF
V gene: TRBV6-1; J gene: TRBJ2-1; CDR3 length: 13; CDR3 protein: CAGGREGPSEQFF
V gene: TRBV3-1; J gene: TRBJ2-1; CDR3 length: 16; CDR3 protein: CASNPTGRVDGGEQFF
V gene: TRBV3-1; J gene: TRBJ1-5; CDR3 length: 14; CDR3 protein: CASSAGHLNQPQHF
V gene: TRBV20-1; J gene: TRBJ2-3; CDR3 length: 13; CDR3 protein: CSAGTLSTDTQYF
V gene: TRBV15; J gene: TRBJ2-3; CDR3 length: 17; CDR3 protein: CATSRSLGRSGEDTQYF
V gene: TRBV7-8; J gene: TRBJ1-5; CDR3 length: 15; CDR3 protein: CASSPDSWGYQPQHF
V gene: TRBV20-1; J gene: TRBJ2-1; CDR3 length: 15; CDR3 protein: CSAPRTSGTYNEQFF
V gene: TRBV29-1; J gene: TRBJ2-5; CDR3 length: 16; CDR3 protein: CSVSRLAGVFRETQYF
V gene: TRBV4-2; J gene: TRBJ2-1; CDR3 length: 14; CDR3 protein: CASSQDGTTNEQFF
V gene: TRBV6-2/TRBV6-3; J gene: TRBJ2-1; CDR3 length: 12; CDR3 protein: CASSYGDPEQFF
V gene: TRBV7-9; J gene: TRBJ2-7; CDR3 length: 14; CDR3 protein: CASSWRQGRYEQYF
V gene: TRBV25-1; J gene: TRBJ2-5; CDR3 length: 15; CDR3 protein: CASSVTSGVVETQYF
V gene: TRBV7-2; J gene: TRBJ2-3; CDR3 length: 12; CDR3 protein: CASQQSSDTQYF
V gene: TRBV29-1; J gene: TRBJ2-3; CDR3 length: 12; CDR3 protein: CSVADSTDTQYF
V gene: TRBV20-1; J gene: TRBJ2-7; CDR3 length: 14; CDR3 protein: CSASKLAGAYEQYF
V gene: TRBV29-1; J gene: TRBJ2-7; CDR3 length: 14; CDR3 protein: CSVELRDRVYEQYF
V gene: TRBV3-1; J gene: TRBJ2-7; CDR3 length: 15; CDR3 protein: CASSQYSGSSNEQYF
V gene: TRBV29-1; J gene: TRBJ2-1; CDR3 length: 11; CDR3 protein: CSLRGLGEQFF
V gene: TRBV19; J gene: TRBJ1-5; CDR3 length: 15; CDR3 protein: CASSPRQGTSQPQHF
V gene: TRBV4-3; J gene: TRBJ2-3; CDR3 length: 15; CDR3 protein: CASSQDRPTGDTQYF
V gene: TRBV7-9; J gene: TRBJ1-1; CDR3 length: 16; CDR3 protein: CASSRPSGGPKFEAFF
V gene: TRBV7-2; J gene: TRBJ2-1; CDR3 length: 13; CDR3 protein: CASSQSGKDEQFF
V gene: TRBV6-5; J gene: TRBJ2-2; CDR3 length: 15; CDR3 protein: CASVPTTGRTGELFF
V gene: TRBV20-1; J gene: TRBJ2-7; CDR3 length: 13; CDR3 protein: CSARVQASYEQYF
V gene: TRBV27; J gene: TRBJ1-4; CDR3 length: 16; CDR3 protein: CASSPKIQGQYEKLFF
V gene: TRBV24-1; J gene: TRBJ2-1; CDR3 length: 15; CDR3 protein: CATSDLKGSYNEQFF
V gene: TRBV20-1; J gene: TRBJ2-1; CDR3 length: 14; CDR3 protein: CSAPTSGRVGEQFF
V gene: TRBV20-1; J gene: TRBJ2-5; CDR3 length: 14; CDR3 protein: CSARVIARYETQYF
V gene: TRBV14; J gene: TRBJ2-2; CDR3 length: 16; CDR3 protein: CASSQVRLENTGELFF
V gene: TRBV9; J gene: TRBJ2-2; CDR3 length: 14; CDR3 protein: CASSVAGNTGELFF
V gene: TRBV6-5; J gene: TRBJ2-5; CDR3 length: 14; CDR3 protein: CASSYLSVQETQYF
V gene: TRBV5-1; J gene: TRBJ2-1; CDR3 length: 14; CDR3 protein: CASSFRTSDDEQFF
V gene: TRBV11-2; J gene: TRBJ2-2; CDR3 length: 15; CDR3 protein: CASSSRLAVTGELFF
V gene: TRBV20-1; J gene: TRBJ2-5; CDR3 length: 15; CDR3 protein: CSASIPSGSLSSQYF
V gene: TRBV5-1; J gene: TRBJ1-4; CDR3 length: 14; CDR3 protein: CASSSGKGNEKLFF
V gene: TRBV30; J gene: TRBJ2-1; CDR3 length: 11; CDR3 protein: CAWSVGVRVFF
V gene: TRBV18; J gene: TRBJ2-1; CDR3 length: 15; CDR3 protein: CASGEEPMAGNEQFF
V gene: TRBV5-1; J gene: TRBJ2-1; CDR3 length: 15; CDR3 protein: CASSSIAAPRNEQFF
V gene: TRBV6-5; J gene: TRBJ2-1; CDR3 length: 14; CDR3 protein: CASSYSQTYNEQFF
V gene: TRBV5-1; J gene: TRBJ2-2; CDR3 length: 15; CDR3 protein: CASSPEAGNTGELFF
V gene: TRBV7-2; J gene: TRBJ2-5; CDR3 length: 15; CDR3 protein: CASSLVSGVEETQYF
V gene: TRBV7-2; J gene: TRBJ2-1; CDR3 length: 15; CDR3 protein: CASSLGGAYYNEQFF